The rows below give T cell receptor beta chains drawn from one sample of a study of blood T cell repertoires in COVID-19. The method was immunoSEQ multiplex PCR; TCRdb's version includes in-frame clones alone and lacks a portion of them. Here the sample spans 250,000 or so clones, roughly 88% being singletons. The specimen sequenced was peripheral blood. These TCRs come from a woman between 25 and 40 years old with active or convalescent COVID-19. The CDR3 runs from the conserved cysteine through the conserved F or W. Fields, in order: D gene, V gene, J gene, CDR3 DNA, CDR3 protein. A D gene is named only where the DNA matches it firmly.

d_gene: -
v_gene: TRBV28
j_gene: TRBJ2-3
CDR3nt: TGTGCCAGCACCACGCCCGTAGTAGATACGCAGTATTTT
CDR3aa: CASTTPVVDTQYF

d_gene: -
v_gene: TRBV30
j_gene: TRBJ1-1
CDR3nt: TGTGCCTGGAGTGACTCGAACACTGAAGCTTTCTTT
CDR3aa: CAWSDSNTEAFF

d_gene: TRBD1
v_gene: TRBV28
j_gene: TRBJ2-2
CDR3nt: TGTGCCAGCAGTTCACCAAACCCGGGACAGGGGCAAACCGGGGAGCTGTTTTTT
CDR3aa: CASSSPNPGQGQTGELFF

d_gene: -
v_gene: TRBV4-3
j_gene: TRBJ2-7
CDR3nt: TGCGCCAGCAGCCGAGGCGCGGGCGCCTACGAGCAGTACTTC
CDR3aa: CASSRGAGAYEQYF

d_gene: TRBD1
v_gene: TRBV18
j_gene: TRBJ1-1
CDR3nt: TGTGCCAGCTCACCACCGGGACAGACTGAAGCTTTCTTT
CDR3aa: CASSPPGQTEAFF

d_gene: TRBD2
v_gene: TRBV5-1
j_gene: TRBJ2-2
CDR3nt: TGCGCCAGCAGCTTGGGACTAGCGGGGGGAATTCTTGACACCGGGGAGCTGTTTTTT
CDR3aa: CASSLGLAGGILDTGELFF

d_gene: -
v_gene: TRBV9
j_gene: TRBJ1-3
CDR3nt: TGTGCCAGCAATGGAGGGCCCCAACGCTCTGGAAACACCATATATTTT
CDR3aa: CASNGGPQRSGNTIYF

d_gene: TRBD2
v_gene: TRBV28
j_gene: TRBJ2-7
CDR3nt: TGTGCCAGCATCCTAGCGGGGAGGTCCTACGAGCAGTACTTC
CDR3aa: CASILAGRSYEQYF

d_gene: -
v_gene: TRBV21-1
j_gene: TRBJ2-1
CDR3nt: TGTGCCAGCAACGAGAGGAGTGTTGATGAGCAGTTCTTC
CDR3aa: CASNERSVDEQFF

d_gene: -
v_gene: TRBV30
j_gene: TRBJ1-3
CDR3nt: TGTGCCTGGAGTGTACGGGGCCAGGGGCGAAACACCATATATTTT
CDR3aa: CAWSVRGQGRNTIYF

d_gene: TRBD1
v_gene: TRBV6-6
j_gene: TRBJ1-1
CDR3nt: TGTGCCAGTGAACAGGGGGCACGGAACACTGAAGCTTTCTTT
CDR3aa: CASEQGARNTEAFF

d_gene: TRBD1
v_gene: TRBV3-1/TRBV3-2
j_gene: TRBJ1-5
CDR3nt: TGTGCCAGCAGCCTACAGGGGTCCAATCAGCCCCAGCATTTT
CDR3aa: CASSLQGSNQPQHF

d_gene: -
v_gene: TRBV30
j_gene: TRBJ2-5
CDR3nt: TGTGCCTGGAGTAGAGGAAGGGGGGGCCGGGAGACCCAGTACTTC
CDR3aa: CAWSRGRGGRETQYF

d_gene: TRBD1
v_gene: TRBV5-1
j_gene: TRBJ1-2
CDR3nt: TGCGCCAGCAGCTTGGAGGGACAGGGGGCTGTTGGCTACACCTTC
CDR3aa: CASSLEGQGAVGYTF

d_gene: -
v_gene: TRBV18
j_gene: TRBJ2-3
CDR3nt: TGTGCCAGCTCACTTTCTTTAGCGACCAGCACAGATACGCAGTATTTT
CDR3aa: CASSLSLATSTDTQYF

d_gene: TRBD1
v_gene: TRBV13
j_gene: TRBJ1-6
CDR3nt: TGTGCCAGCACGCGGGACAGGGGCCCCCTCCACTTT
CDR3aa: CASTRDRGPLHF

d_gene: TRBD1
v_gene: TRBV19
j_gene: TRBJ1-5
CDR3nt: TGTGCCAGTAGTTACCGGGACAGGGTAGGAGGGGTTCGGGCTCAGCCCCAGCATTTT
CDR3aa: CASSYRDRVGGVRAQPQHF

d_gene: -
v_gene: TRBV5-1
j_gene: TRBJ1-2
CDR3nt: TGCGCCAGCAGCTCCGCGGGGGGATCCGGTCCCTATGGCTACACCTTC
CDR3aa: CASSSAGGSGPYGYTF

d_gene: -
v_gene: TRBV5-1
j_gene: TRBJ2-5
CDR3nt: TGCGCCAGCAGCATATACCAAGAGACCCAGTACTTC
CDR3aa: CASSIYQETQYF

d_gene: -
v_gene: TRBV7-2
j_gene: TRBJ2-1
CDR3nt: TGTGCCAGCAGCTACTCTTCGAGCTCCTACAATGAGCAGTTCTTC
CDR3aa: CASSYSSSSYNEQFF

d_gene: -
v_gene: TRBV5-1
j_gene: TRBJ2-5
CDR3nt: TGCGCCAGCAGCCCTCCAGGGGGAGGCGAGACCCAGTACTTC
CDR3aa: CASSPPGGGETQYF

d_gene: -
v_gene: TRBV6-5
j_gene: TRBJ1-2
CDR3nt: TGTGCCAGTGCCGTGGACAGAGCTCTCTATGGCTACACCTTC
CDR3aa: CASAVDRALYGYTF

d_gene: TRBD1
v_gene: TRBV19
j_gene: TRBJ1-2
CDR3nt: TGTGCCAGTAGCCTCCGAAGGGACAGCTACTATGGCTACACCTTC
CDR3aa: CASSLRRDSYYGYTF

d_gene: -
v_gene: TRBV6-6
j_gene: TRBJ1-6
CDR3nt: TGTGCCAGCAGTCCCCGGCGGGGGGCGCGGATTTCCTATAATTCACCCCTCCACTTT
CDR3aa: CASSPRRGARISYNSPLHF

d_gene: TRBD1
v_gene: TRBV6-5
j_gene: TRBJ1-6
CDR3nt: TGTGCCACCCCCGCGGGACAGGGGAATTCACCCCTCCACTTT
CDR3aa: CATPAGQGNSPLHF

d_gene: -
v_gene: TRBV7-2
j_gene: TRBJ2-4
CDR3nt: TGTGCCAGCAGCTCCGGACTGTCAGGACTAGCCAAAAACATTCAGTACTTC
CDR3aa: CASSSGLSGLAKNIQYF